This T cell receptor (beta chain) came from a study of blood T cell repertoires in COVID-19. Assay used: immunoSEQ multiplex PCR; TCRdb lists only in-frame clones, some missing. The data contain roughly 330,000 clones, 70% to 90% of them singletons. The germline CDR1 and CDR2 sequences are LGHDT and YNNKEL (reference sequence). The CDR3 has 15 residues. Trimming took off 4 bases at V and 4 bases at J, with 16 bases between the two ends. Sequencing used PBMCs or T cells enriched from blood (not recorded which). This receptor was taken from a young woman who had recovered from COVID-19. The chain combines TRBV3-1 (or the pseudogene TRBV3-2) with TRBJ1-2; no definite D call. CDR3 bases: TGTGCCAGCAGCCCAGGAATTGGCCGATCCTATGGCTACACCTTC. Protein product: CASSPGIGRSYGYTF.